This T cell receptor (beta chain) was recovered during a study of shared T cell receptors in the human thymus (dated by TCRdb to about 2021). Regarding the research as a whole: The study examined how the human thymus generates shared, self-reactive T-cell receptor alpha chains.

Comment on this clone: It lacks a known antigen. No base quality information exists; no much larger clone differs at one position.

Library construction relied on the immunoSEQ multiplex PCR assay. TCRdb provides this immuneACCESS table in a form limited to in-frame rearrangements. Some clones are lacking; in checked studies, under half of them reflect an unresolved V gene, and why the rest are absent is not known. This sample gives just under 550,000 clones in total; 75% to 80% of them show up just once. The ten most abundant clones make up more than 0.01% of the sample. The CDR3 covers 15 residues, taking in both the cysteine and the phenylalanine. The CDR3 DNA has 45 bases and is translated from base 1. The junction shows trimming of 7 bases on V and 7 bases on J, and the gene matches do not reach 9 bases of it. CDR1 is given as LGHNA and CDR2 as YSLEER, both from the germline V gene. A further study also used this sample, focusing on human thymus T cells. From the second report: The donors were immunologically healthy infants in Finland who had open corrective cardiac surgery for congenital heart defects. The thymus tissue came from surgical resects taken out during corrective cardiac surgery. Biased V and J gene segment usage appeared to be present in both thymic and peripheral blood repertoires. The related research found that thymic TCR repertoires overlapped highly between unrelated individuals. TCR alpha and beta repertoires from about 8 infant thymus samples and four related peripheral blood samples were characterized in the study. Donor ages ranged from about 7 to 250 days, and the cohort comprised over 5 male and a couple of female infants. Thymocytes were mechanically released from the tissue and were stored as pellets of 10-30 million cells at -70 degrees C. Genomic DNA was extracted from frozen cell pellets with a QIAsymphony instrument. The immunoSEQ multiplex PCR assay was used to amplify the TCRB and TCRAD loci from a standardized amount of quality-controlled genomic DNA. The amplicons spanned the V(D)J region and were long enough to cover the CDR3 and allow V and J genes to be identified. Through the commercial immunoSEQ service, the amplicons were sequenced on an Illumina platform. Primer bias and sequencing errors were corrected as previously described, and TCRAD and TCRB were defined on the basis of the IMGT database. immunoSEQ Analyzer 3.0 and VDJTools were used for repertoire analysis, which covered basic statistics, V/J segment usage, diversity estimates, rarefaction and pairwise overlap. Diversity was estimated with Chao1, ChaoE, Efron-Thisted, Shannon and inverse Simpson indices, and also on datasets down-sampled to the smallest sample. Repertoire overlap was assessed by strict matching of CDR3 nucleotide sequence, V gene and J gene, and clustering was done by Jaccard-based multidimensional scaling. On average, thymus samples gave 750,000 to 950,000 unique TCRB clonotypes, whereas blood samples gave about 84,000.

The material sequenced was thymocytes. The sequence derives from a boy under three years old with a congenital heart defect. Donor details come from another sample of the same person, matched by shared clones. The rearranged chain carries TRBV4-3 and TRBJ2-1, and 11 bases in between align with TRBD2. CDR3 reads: CASKDRTSGSNEQFF. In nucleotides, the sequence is TGCGCCAGCAAGGATCGGACTAGCGGGTCAAATGAGCAGTTCTTC.